One sample yielded the 17 T cell receptor beta chains listed below, sequenced in a study of blood T cells in healthy people across ages. A J-beta primer mix and a sample-barcoded 5' primer were used in a second PCR of about 7 to 12 cycles. Each CDR3 protein gets one entry after TCRdb re-called the 5' RACE reads with MiXCR. The profile shows 780,000 or so distinct CDR3 sequences, 50% to 65% of them singletons. The sequenced sample consisted of blood. Source of these receptors: a man older than 75 in good health.

In its sample, this clonotype was seen a few times. The rearrangement joins TRBV12-3 or TRBV12-4 to TRBJ2-1; 7 positions match TRBD1. This CDR3 region has 15 residues. V dropped 2 bases and J dropped 8; count of bases not matched to a gene: 9. CDR3 sequence reads: CASSLRQGINDEQFF. The CDR3 region has the DNA TGTGCCAGCAGTTTAAGACAGGGAATTAATGATGAGCAGTTCTTC.

The sample holds a few counts of this clonotype. This chain joins TRBV20-1 and TRBJ2-3; 7 bases agree with TRBD2. The CDR3 totals 15 residues. V was pared by 5 bases and J by 5 bases, with 13 bases of the junction left unmatched. Germline V gene data show CDR1 as DFQATT and CDR2 as SNEGSKA (reference sequence). The CDR3 loop reads CSALWEAGEQDTQYF. In DNA form, the CDR3 reads TGCAGTGCTCTATGGGAGGCGGGAGAGCAAGATACGCAGTATTTT.

The chain recombines TRBV5-6 with TRBJ2-7, with 12 bases identical to TRBD2. The CDR3 runs to 16 residues. V trimming: 1 base; J trimming: 4 bases; junction bases outside the gene matches: 6. Per germline, CDR1 SGHDT and CDR2 YYEEEE. CDR3 DNA sequence: TGTGCCAGCAGCTTGAGGACTAGCGGGATCGGGTACGAGCAGTACTTC. This translates into CASSLRTSGIGYEQYF.

The rearrangement joins TRBV13 to TRBJ2-4, with 14 bases matching TRBD2. The end of the DNA aligns better with TRBJ2-7, so the J call may be wrong. Germline V gene data show CDR1 as PRHDT and CDR2 as FYEKMQ (reference sequence). This CDR3 region has 17 residues. CDR3 region: CASSLARLAGGYGEQYF. The CDR3, as DNA: TGTGCCAGCAGCTTAGCACGACTAGCGGGAGGGTATGGCGAGCAGTACTTC.

The rearrangement uses TRBV11-2 and TRBJ2-3; no clear D gene. The CDR3 is 15 residues long. V was trimmed by 2 bases and J by 2 bases, leaving 11 bases between them. Germline loops: CDR1 SGHAT, CDR2 FQNNGV. This CDR3 is CASSLFLADTDTQYF. CDR3 nucleotide sequence: TGTGCCAGCAGCTTATTTCTCGCCGACACAGATACGCAGTATTTT.

As DNA, the CDR3 is TGCAGCGTAAGGGACAGTTTCATGAACACTGAAGCTTTCTTT. This translates into CSVRDSFMNTEAFF. The chain links TRBV29-1 to TRBJ1-1; TRBD1 agrees at 7 bases. Germline CDR1 reads SQVTM; CDR2 reads ANQGSEA. This CDR3 contains 14 residues. The V gene end was trimmed by 6 bases and the J gene end by 0 bases; junction bases not matched to a gene: 7.

CDR3 in DNA: TGTGCCAGCAGCGACACAGGGGGCGCAAACTATGGCTACACCTTC. Its protein is CASSDTGGANYGYTF. The chain uses TRBV7-3 and TRBJ1-2, with 9 bases lining up with TRBD1. The CDR3 has 15 residues. The V gene's germline CDR1 is SGHTA and CDR2 FQGTGA. Unmatched junction bases numbered 6, after V lost 5 bases and J lost 2 bases.

The V call is TRBV6-2 or TRBV6-3, the J call TRBJ2-5; D not certain. Germline loops: CDR1 MNHEY, CDR2 SVGEGT. This CDR3 has 15 amino acids. V shed 6 bases and J shed 11 bases, with 25 bases lying between them. In DNA form, the CDR3 reads TGTGCCAGCAGGCCGTTCGGGTTAGCCGACAATGAGCAGTACTTC. Translation gives CASRPFGLADNEQYF.

This clonotype showed up just a few times. The chain uses TRBV5-1 and TRBJ2-1; D call uncertain. The DNA matches TRBJ2-7 better at its end, which makes the J call doubtful. The CDR3 spans 15 residues. In germline, CDR1 is SGHRS, CDR2 YFSETQ. The CDR3: CASSLQPTSYNEQYF. The CDR3 region has the DNA TGCGCCAGCAGTCTCCAGCCCACTTCCTACAATGAGCAGTACTTC.

The chain combines TRBV10-3 with TRBJ2-1; 7 bases map to TRBD2. CDR3 length equals 16 residues. Losses at the gene ends were 0 bases for V and 6 bases for J; bases not matched to a gene: 8. The germline V gene encodes CDR1 ENHRY and CDR2 SYGVKD. DNA of the CDR3: TGTGCCATCAGTGAGTCGGGGGGGAGAGACTCCAATGAGCAGTTCTTC. Translation gives CAISESGGRDSNEQFF.

This clonotype has just a few counts. The rearrangement joins TRBV20-1 to TRBJ2-7; weak D call: TRBD2 (6 bases). Trimming stripped 1 base from V and 2 bases from J, with 12 bases between. The CDR3 has 14 amino acids. Germline-derived CDR1 and CDR2 are DFQATT and SNEGSKA (reference sequence). CDR3 sequence: CSARAQEGPYEQYF. DNA for the CDR3: TGCAGTGCTAGAGCACAGGAGGGACCCTACGAGCAGTACTTC.

J is TRBJ2-7 and V is TRBV20-1, with D perhaps TRBD1 (5 bases). V was trimmed by 1 base and J by 9 bases, leaving 22 bases between them. The CDR3 totals 15 residues. Germline V gene sequence: CDR1 DFQATT, CDR2 SNEGSKA (reference sequence). This chain's CDR3 is CSARGGQGAAIGQYF. In nucleotides, the CDR3 is TGCAGTGCTAGAGGGGGCCAGGGTGCAGCTATCGGGCAGTACTTC.

The genes are TRBV15 and TRBJ2-5; D might be TRBD1 (6 bases). The J call is uncertain, as TRBJ2-7 better fits the DNA end. The germline V gene has CDR1 LNHNV and CDR2 YYDKDF (reference sequence). CDR3 size: 16 residues. CDR3 in amino acids: CATSTFDRDKDYEQYF. DNA for the CDR3: TGTGCCACCAGCACCTTCGACCGGGACAAGGACTACGAGCAGTACTTC.

This clonotype was seen a handful of times. The CDR3 DNA is TGTGCCAGCTCCACCGGACAGCTCCTCACAGATACGCAGTATTTT. Translated, it gives CASSTGQLLTDTQYF. The chain is built from TRBV18 and TRBJ2-3; maybe TRBD1 (6 bases). Germline V gives CDR1 KGHSH, CDR2 LQKENI. CDR3 size: 15 residues. The V and J ends lost 6 bases and 2 bases respectively, with 15 bases between them.

The chain combines TRBV5-4 with TRBJ2-1; TRBD2 aligns across 8 bases. The DNA end favors TRBJ2-7, so the J call may be wrong. The CDR3 spans 16 residues. Germline assignment: CDR1 SGHNT and CDR2 YYREEE (reference sequence). In DNA, the CDR3 is TGTGCCAGCAAAAGCGGGAGCGTGAACAACTACAATGAGCAGTACTTC. Its protein product is CASKSGSVNNYNEQYF.

This chain joins TRBV28 and TRBJ1-5; D not certain. This CDR3 region has 16 residues. V was trimmed by 7 bases and J by 2 bases, leaving 18 bases between them. The V gene's germline CDR1 is MDHEN and CDR2 SYDVKM. Here the CDR3 DNA reads TGTGCCAGCACCCGTAGTCCGGATCTGGGCAATCAGCCCCAGCATTTT. Translation: CASTRSPDLGNQPQHF.

This chain connects TRBV20-1 to TRBJ2-5; possible D gene TRBD2, 5 bases. The CDR3 has 15 residues. The V end lost 0 bases, the J end lost 11 bases, and 22 bases lay between the germline ends. Germline lookup yields CDR1 DFQATT and CDR2 SNEGSKA (reference sequence). The CDR3 spells CSARDAGQLENEQYF. The CDR3 DNA is TGCAGTGCTAGAGATGCGGGCCAGCTGGAGAATGAGCAGTACTTC.